A selection of T cell receptor beta chains follows, all from one sample in a study of post-analysis software for immune sequencing data. TCRdb passed the PCR reads through MiXCR, listing each CDR3 protein once. The sample records 700,000 to 800,000 distinct CDR3 sequences, about 32% being singletons. Input material: blood. The receptors were sampled from a girl between 10 and 17 years old with multiple sclerosis. Each CDR3 is given with its conserved first and last residue. A D gene is named only where the DNA matches it firmly. A clone size is listed for some rows: how often the clone was seen (once, few, many), or a class if it is expanded.

cdr3_length: 17
v_call: TRBV7-2
d_call: TRBD2
j_call: TRBJ2-3
clone_size: .
cdr3_aa: CASSPGGGGVGSDTQYF
cdr3_nt: TGTGCCAGCAGCCCCGGAGGTGGGGGGGTGGGGTCAGATACGCAGTATTTT

cdr3_length: 15
v_call: TRBV20-1
d_call: TRBD2
j_call: TRBJ2-3
clone_size: few
cdr3_aa: CSARGAGLARDTQYF
cdr3_nt: TGCAGTGCTAGAGGAGCGGGATTAGCCAGGGATACGCAGTATTTT

cdr3_length: 15
v_call: TRBV3-1
d_call: .
j_call: TRBJ1-2
clone_size: few
cdr3_aa: CASSRGYRQHYGYTF
cdr3_nt: TGTGCCAGCAGCCGCGGATATAGACAGCATTATGGCTACACCTTC

cdr3_length: 13
v_call: TRBV20-1
d_call: .
j_call: TRBJ2-7
clone_size: .
cdr3_aa: CSARGQVNYEQYF
cdr3_nt: TGCAGTGCTAGAGGACAGGTTAACTACGAGCAGTACTTC

cdr3_length: 16
v_call: TRBV29-1
d_call: .
j_call: TRBJ2-7
clone_size: .
cdr3_aa: CSVEGPWKGTYNEQYF
cdr3_nt: TGCAGCGTTGAAGGGCCGTGGAAGGGTACCTACAATGAGCAGTACTTC

cdr3_length: 14
v_call: TRBV6-5
d_call: .
j_call: TRBJ2-1
clone_size: few
cdr3_aa: CASSYGDVGNEQFF
cdr3_nt: TGTGCCAGCAGTTACGGGGACGTTGGCAATGAGCAGTTCTTC

cdr3_length: 14
v_call: TRBV7-9
d_call: TRBD1
j_call: TRBJ1-4
clone_size: .
cdr3_aa: CAGQGGGSGEKLFF
cdr3_nt: TGTGCCGGACAGGGAGGTGGCTCTGGTGAAAAACTGTTTTTT

cdr3_length: 14
v_call: TRBV6-5
d_call: .
j_call: TRBJ2-2
clone_size: .
cdr3_aa: CASSYGGRIGELFF
cdr3_nt: TGTGCCAGCAGTTACGGGGGGCGAATCGGGGAGCTGTTTTTT

cdr3_length: 13
v_call: TRBV9
d_call: .
j_call: TRBJ1-2
clone_size: .
cdr3_aa: CASSVAKGFGYTF
cdr3_nt: TGTGCCAGCAGCGTAGCGAAGGGGTTTGGCTACACCTTC

cdr3_length: 15
v_call: TRBV28
d_call: .
j_call: TRBJ2-7
clone_size: few
cdr3_aa: CASSTPQGYSYEQYF
cdr3_nt: TGTGCCAGCAGCACCCCCCAGGGCTATTCCTACGAGCAGTACTTC

cdr3_length: 15
v_call: TRBV9
d_call: TRBD2
j_call: TRBJ2-4
clone_size: few
cdr3_aa: CASSPGLAGWNIQYF
cdr3_nt: TGTGCCAGCAGCCCTGGACTAGCGGGATGGAACATTCAGTACTTC

cdr3_length: 14
v_call: TRBV27
d_call: TRBD1
j_call: TRBJ2-7
clone_size: .
cdr3_aa: CASRGDRVSYEQYF
cdr3_nt: TGTGCCAGCAGAGGGGACAGGGTCTCCTACGAGCAGTACTTC

cdr3_length: 14
v_call: TRBV3-1
d_call: .
j_call: TRBJ1-1
clone_size: .
cdr3_aa: CASSQESRNTEAFF
cdr3_nt: TGTGCCAGCAGCCAAGAGTCTAGGAACACTGAAGCTTTCTTT

cdr3_length: 14
v_call: TRBV10-3
d_call: .
j_call: TRBJ2-1
clone_size: .
cdr3_aa: CAISAAFKYNEQFF
cdr3_nt: TGTGCCATCAGTGCTGCCTTTAAGTACAATGAGCAGTTCTTC

cdr3_length: 13
v_call: TRBV7-2
d_call: .
j_call: TRBJ1-6
clone_size: .
cdr3_aa: CASSPDGNSPLHF
cdr3_nt: TGTGCCAGCAGCCCGGACGGGAATTCACCCCTCCACTTT

cdr3_length: 15
v_call: TRBV2
d_call: .
j_call: TRBJ2-2
clone_size: few
cdr3_aa: CASSEEVTVTGELFF
cdr3_nt: TGTGCCAGCAGTGAAGAGGTCACTGTCACCGGGGAGCTGTTTTTT

cdr3_length: 14
v_call: TRBV4-2
d_call: .
j_call: TRBJ1-2
clone_size: few
cdr3_aa: CASSHRTGVDGYTF
cdr3_nt: TGTGCCAGCAGCCACAGAACGGGAGTTGATGGCTACACCTTC